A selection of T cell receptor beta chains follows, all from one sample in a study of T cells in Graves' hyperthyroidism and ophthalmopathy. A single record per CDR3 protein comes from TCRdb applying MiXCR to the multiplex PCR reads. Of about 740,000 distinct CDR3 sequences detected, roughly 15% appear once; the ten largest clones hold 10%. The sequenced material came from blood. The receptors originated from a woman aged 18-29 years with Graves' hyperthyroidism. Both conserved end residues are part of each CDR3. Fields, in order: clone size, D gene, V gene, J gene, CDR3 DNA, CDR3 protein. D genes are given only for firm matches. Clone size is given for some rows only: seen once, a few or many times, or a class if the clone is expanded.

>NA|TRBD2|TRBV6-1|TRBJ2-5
TGTGCCAGCAGTACCGGACTAGCGGAGTACTTC
CASSTGLAEYF
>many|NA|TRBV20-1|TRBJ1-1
TGCAGTGCTAGAGCTCTGCAGGGGTGGACTGAAGCTTTCTTT
CSARALQGWTEAFF
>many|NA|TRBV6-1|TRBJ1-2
TGTGCCAGCAGTCTCAAAGGACACCCCAACTATGGCTACACCTTC
CASSLKGHPNYGYTF
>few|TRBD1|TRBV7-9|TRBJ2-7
TGTGCCAGCAGCCCAGGGACAGGGGGCAAAACCGAAAACTACGAGCAGTACTTC
CASSPGTGGKTENYEQYF
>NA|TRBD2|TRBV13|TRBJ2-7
TGTGCCAGCAGCTTAGGGGTGCGGGGGGAGCAGTACTTC
CASSLGVRGEQYF
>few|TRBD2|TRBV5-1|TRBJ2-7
TGCGCCAGCAGCTTGGAGTCGGCGGGAGCCTACGAGCAGTACTTC
CASSLESAGAYEQYF
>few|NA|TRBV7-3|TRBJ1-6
TGTGCCAGCAGCTCTTTAGGGTTTAATTCACCCCTCCACTTT
CASSSLGFNSPLHF
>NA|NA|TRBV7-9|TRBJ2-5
TGTGCCAGCAGCCCAGGGCATCGACAGGGTGTGATGGCGGGAGGTCATGAGACCCAGTACTTC
CASSPGHRQGVMAGGHETQYF
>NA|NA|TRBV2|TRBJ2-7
TGTGCCAGCAGCGGACCCTTTACTAGGGGGACCTCCTACGAGCAGTACTTC
CASSGPFTRGTSYEQYF
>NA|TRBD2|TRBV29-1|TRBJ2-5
TGCAGCACCACAAAAGCGGGGAGGCAAGAGACCCAGTACTTC
CSTTKAGRQETQYF
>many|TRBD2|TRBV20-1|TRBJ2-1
TGCAGTGCCGGTAGGGCTAGCGGGGTTAGCTCCTACAATGAGCAGTTCTTC
CSAGRASGVSSYNEQFF
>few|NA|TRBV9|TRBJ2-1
TGTGCCAGCAGCGTAGCTACGACCAGCAATGAGCAGTTCTTC
CASSVATTSNEQFF
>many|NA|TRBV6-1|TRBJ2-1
TGTGCCAGCAGTGAAATCGTATCTCCTGAGCAGTTCTTC
CASSEIVSPEQFF
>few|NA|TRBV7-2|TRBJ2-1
TGTGCCAGCAGCCCACTTGGAGGGGGCTTAGCCTACAATGAGCAGTTCTTC
CASSPLGGGLAYNEQFF
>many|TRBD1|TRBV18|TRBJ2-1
TGTGCCAGCTCCCCGGGACAGAAAGACAATGAGCAGTTCTTC
CASSPGQKDNEQFF
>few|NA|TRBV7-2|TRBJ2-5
TGTGCCAGCAGCTTATTCCGAGGGACGCAAGAGACCCAGTACTTC
CASSLFRGTQETQYF
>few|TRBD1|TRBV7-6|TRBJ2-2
TGTGCCAGCACCCAAGCAGGGGGTGCCGCGAACACCGGGGAGCTGTTTTTT
CASTQAGGAANTGELFF
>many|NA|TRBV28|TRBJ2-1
TGTGCCAGCAGTGGTTCGCGCGGTACCTACAATGAGCAGTTCTTC
CASSGSRGTYNEQFF
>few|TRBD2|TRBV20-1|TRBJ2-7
TGCAGTGCTAGCCGAAGCGGGAGGAACTACGAGCAGTACTTC
CSASRSGRNYEQYF
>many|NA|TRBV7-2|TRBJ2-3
TGTGCCAGCAGCCCGGGATATACCACAGATACGCAGTATTTT
CASSPGYTTDTQYF
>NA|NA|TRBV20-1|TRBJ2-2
TGCAGTGCCATCCGGGGTACCCGGACCGGGGAGCTGTTTTTT
CSAIRGTRTGELFF
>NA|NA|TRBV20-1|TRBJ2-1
TGCAGTGCTCGAATGGGGGGCTCCTACAATGAGCAGTTCTTC
CSARMGGSYNEQFF
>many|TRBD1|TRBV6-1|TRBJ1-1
TGTGCCAGCAGGGGGACAGGGAAGAACACTGAAGCTTTCTTT
CASRGTGKNTEAFF
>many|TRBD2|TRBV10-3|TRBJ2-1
TGTGCCATCAGTGATGGGACTAGCGGGATCGATGAGCAGTTCTTC
CAISDGTSGIDEQFF
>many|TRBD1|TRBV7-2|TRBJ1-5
TGTGCCAGCAGCTTAACAGGGGTTCAGCCCCAGCATTTT
CASSLTGVQPQHF
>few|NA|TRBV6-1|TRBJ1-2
TGTGCCAGCAGTGAAGGCCTGCCTAACTATGGCTACACCTTC
CASSEGLPNYGYTF
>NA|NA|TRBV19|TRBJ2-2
TGTGCCAGTAGTAAAGGGACACACCCCGGGGAGCTGTTTTTT
CASSKGTHPGELFF
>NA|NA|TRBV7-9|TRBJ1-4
TGTGCCAGCAGCTTACTCCATGAAAAACTGTTTTTT
CASSLLHEKLFF